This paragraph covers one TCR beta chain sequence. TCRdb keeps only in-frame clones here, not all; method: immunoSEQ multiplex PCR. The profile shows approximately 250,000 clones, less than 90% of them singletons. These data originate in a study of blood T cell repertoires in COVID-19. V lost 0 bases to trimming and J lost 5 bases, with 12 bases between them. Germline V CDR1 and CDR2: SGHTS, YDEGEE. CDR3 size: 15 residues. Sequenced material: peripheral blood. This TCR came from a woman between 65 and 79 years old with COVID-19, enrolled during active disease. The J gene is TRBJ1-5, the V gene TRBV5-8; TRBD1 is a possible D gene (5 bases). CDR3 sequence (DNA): TGTGCCAGCAGCTTGGTAAGGGGTTCGGATCAGCCCCAGCATTTT. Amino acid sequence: CASSLVRGSDQPQHF.